Below are 26 T cell receptor beta chains sequenced from a single sample in a study of cytomegalovirus exposure and HLA in healthy donors (dated by TCRdb to the late 2010s). Library construction relied on the immunoSEQ multiplex PCR assay. For the multiplex PCR, a mixture combining 60 forward primers for TCR Vbeta segments and 13 reverse primers for TCR Jbeta segments was used. This immuneACCESS table, as held by TCRdb, lists in-frame sequences with V and J called but not all clones. Of the missing ones, under half trace to an unresolved V gene in checked studies; the others have no known cause. The sample yields under 95,000 clones; over 60% were counted once. 4% to 5.5% of the sample belongs to the ten largest clones. Sequenced material: PBMCs. These receptors were collected from a man aged 25 to 40 in good health and CMV-seropositive.

This clone was detected a few times. The J gene is TRBJ1-5, the V gene TRBV28; D gene uncertain. Germline V gene sequence: CDR1 MDHEN, CDR2 SYDVKM. V gave up 3 bases and J gave up 1 base, with 7 bases separating them. The CDR3 runs to 14 residues. CDR3 in DNA: TGTGCCAGCAGTTTCCCCACAAGCAATCAGCCCCAGCATTTT. As protein: CASSFPTSNQPQHF.

The chain is built from TRBV18 and TRBJ1-1, with 7 bases that match TRBD1. The CDR3 loop spans 15 amino acids. CDR1 is KGHSH and CDR2 is LQKENI in the germline V gene. The J segment lost 1 base and the V segment lost 2 bases, leaving 4 bases of the junction unmatched. The CDR3 protein is CASSPGTVSNTEAFF. CDR3 bases: TGTGCCAGCTCACCAGGGACAGTTTCGAACACTGAAGCTTTCTTT.

Comment on this clone: Distinct nucleotide sequences in the sample also encode this CDR3. The V gene is TRBV6-1, the J gene TRBJ2-5; 9 bases match TRBD2. V dropped 0 bases and J dropped 5; count of bases not matched to a gene: 4. The germline V gene has CDR1 MNHNS and CDR2 SASEGT. The CDR3 loop spans 15 amino acids. This chain's CDR3 is CASSEAAGGPETQYF. The CDR3 nucleotides are TGTGCCAGCAGTGAAGCGGCGGGGGGGCCCGAGACCCAGTACTTC.

The chain links TRBV18 to TRBJ1-4; weak D call: TRBD1 (5 bases). Germline CDR1 is KGHSH and CDR2 is LQKENI. Trimming cost V 1 base and J 5 bases, with 8 bases left between them. The CDR3 covers 14 residues. In nucleotides, the CDR3 is TGTGCCAGCTCACCACGTGGGGGGAATGAAAAACTGTTTTTT. Amino acids: CASSPRGGNEKLFF.

The chain combines TRBV7-9 with TRBJ2-3, with 14 bases matching TRBD2. CDR1 and CDR2 (germline): SEHNR, FQNEAQ (reference sequence). The CDR3 runs to 17 residues. V lost 2 bases and J lost 2; bases outside the gene matches: 3. CDR3 sequence: CASSLRLAGGITDTQYF. The CDR3 DNA sequence: TGTGCCAGCAGCTTACGACTAGCGGGGGGGATCACAGATACGCAGTATTTT.

This clone was recorded once. This sequence joins TRBV9 and TRBJ2-4; D perhaps matches TRBD2 (5 bases). Germline V gene lookup returns CDR1 SGDLS and CDR2 YYNGEE. The germline V and J ends were trimmed by 3 bases and 4 bases, with 23 bases remaining between them. The CDR3 runs to 18 residues. CDR3 nucleotide sequence: TGTGCCAGCAGCGAGCTACCAGGACCCCGAGCGGCTAAAAACATTCAGTACTTC. It encodes CASSELPGPRAAKNIQYF.

This clone came up once. This rearrangement joins TRBV28 to TRBJ2-7, with 12 bases aligning to TRBD1. Germline trimming cut 6 bases from V and 7 bases from J; bases unmatched to any gene: 4. Germline CDR1 reads MDHEN; CDR2 reads SYDVKM. This CDR3 has 13 residues. The CDR3 region is CASRGQGAREQYF. DNA of the CDR3: TGTGCCAGCAGGGGACAGGGGGCGCGGGAGCAGTACTTC.

The sample holds a few counts of this clone. The chain recombines TRBV6-5 with TRBJ2-5, with 7 bases that match TRBD1. Germline V lookup: CDR1 MNHEY, CDR2 SVGAGI. This CDR3 has 13 residues. Trimming took 5 bases from V and 5 from J; bases not matched to a gene: 5. Written as DNA, the CDR3 is TGTGCCAGCAGTCTGCGCAGGGGGGAGACCCAGTACTTC. This sequence encodes CASSLRRGETQYF.

The J gene is TRBJ1-1, the V gene TRBV4-1, with D perhaps matching TRBD1 (6 bases). The V and J ends lost 4 bases and 1 base respectively, with 10 bases between them. This CDR3 spans 14 amino acids. Per germline, CDR1 MGHRA and CDR2 YSYEKL. The CDR3 DNA sequence: TGCGCCAGCAGCCTGCTAGGGGGGAACACTGAAGCTTTCTTT. This codes for CASSLLGGNTEAFF.

This clone was seen once. The V call is TRBV10-3, the J call TRBJ2-1, with 14 bases matching TRBD2. With V trimmed by 2 bases and J by 8 bases, 5 bases remained unmatched. The length of the CDR3 is 16 residues. Germline V CDR1 and CDR2: ENHRY, SYGVKD. CDR3 coding DNA: TGTGCCATCAGTGAGCCGGGGACTAGCGGGAGCCATGAGCAGTTCTTC. This encodes CAISEPGTSGSHEQFF.

The chain couples TRBV6-6 to TRBJ1-1, with D unclear. The germline CDR1 and CDR2 sequences are MNHNY and SVGAGI (reference sequence). The CDR3 consists of 11 residues. V was clipped by 7 bases and J by 4 bases, with 7 bases between them. DNA of the CDR3: TGTGCCAGCACCCGAGGCACTGAAGCTTTCTTT. Translation: CASTRGTEAFF.

The chain is built from TRBV7-6 and TRBJ2-7; the match to TRBD1 covers 10 bases. The V gene end was trimmed by 5 bases and the J gene end by 0 bases; junction bases not matched to a gene: 4. This CDR3 region has 15 residues. Germline lookup yields CDR1 SGHVS and CDR2 FNYEAQ. CDR3: CASSPGQGNSYEQYF. The DNA of the CDR3 is TGTGCCAGCAGCCCGGGACAGGGGAACTCCTACGAGCAGTACTTC.

This sequence joins TRBV5-1 and TRBJ2-7; TRBD2 agrees at 10 bases. There are 15 residues in the CDR3. The V gene's germline CDR1 is SGHRS and CDR2 YFSETQ. V trimming: 2 bases; J trimming: 3 bases; junction bases outside the gene matches: 5. The CDR3 sequence is CASSLTAGGIYEQYF. The CDR3, as DNA: TGCGCCAGCAGCTTAACAGCGGGAGGGATCTACGAGCAGTACTTC.

This chain uses TRBV18 with TRBJ1-1, with TRBD1 matching over 9 bases. Germline CDR1 and CDR2: KGHSH and LQKENI. The CDR3 sequence is 15 residues long. The J segment lost 4 bases and the V segment lost 8 bases, leaving 11 bases of the junction unmatched. The CDR3 nucleotides read TGTGCCAGCCTAGCCGGGACAGGGTCGGTCACTGAAGCTTTCTTT. Encoded protein: CASLAGTGSVTEAFF. The full variable domain, with the rest looked up from reference TRBV18 and TRBJ1-1, is NAGVMQNPRHLVRRRGQEARLRCSPMKGHSHVYWYRQLPEEGLKFMVYLQKENIIDESGMPKERFSAEFPKEGPSILRIQQVVRGDSAAYFCASLAGTGSVTEAFFGQGTRLTVV.

The chain has TRBV6-5 and TRBJ1-2; D gene ambiguous. Germline V gives CDR1 MNHEY, CDR2 SVGAGI. The CDR3 runs to 13 residues. The V gene lost 2 bases and the J gene lost 7 bases, with 11 bases spanning the gap. CDR3: CASSYAGFGGYTF. The CDR3 region has the DNA TGTGCCAGCAGTTACGCGGGGTTCGGTGGCTACACCTTC.

The chain combines TRBV6-5 with TRBJ1-1; a possible D gene is TRBD1 (6 bases). Looked up from germline, CDR1 is MNHEY and CDR2 is SVGAGI. CDR3 length equals 13 residues. Trimming left V 6 bases short and J 3 bases short, with 11 bases between. The CDR3: CASSRQEDTEAFF. CDR3 nucleotide sequence: TGTGCCAGCAGCCGACAGGAAGACACTGAAGCTTTCTTT.

V gene TRBV28 combines with J gene TRBJ1-2; TRBD1 might be the D (6 bases). The CDR3 consists of 14 residues. The germline V and J ends were trimmed by 3 bases and 8 bases, with 16 bases remaining between them. Germline V gene lookup returns CDR1 MDHEN and CDR2 SYDVKM. CDR3 in DNA: TGTGCCAGCAGTTTTGGGGGCAGGAAGATAGGCTACACCTTC. This sequence encodes CASSFGGRKIGYTF.

The chain employs TRBV7-8 and TRBJ2-7; D is undetermined. Germline CDR1 is SGHVS and CDR2 is FQNEAQ. The CDR3 extends over 14 amino acids. Trimming removed 0 bases at V and 3 bases at J, with 9 bases between. The DNA for the CDR3 is TGTGCCAGCAGCTTAGCATCAGCTTACTACGAGCAGTACGTC. It encodes CASSLASAYYEQYV.

The V call is TRBV19, the J call TRBJ2-7, with D tentatively TRBD2 (6 bases). Germline-derived CDR1 and CDR2 are LNHDA and SQIVND (reference sequence). The CDR3 has 15 residues. The germline V and J ends were trimmed by 7 bases and 3 bases, with 19 bases remaining between them. The CDR3: CASKTFGWGDYEQYF. The CDR3 DNA is TGTGCCAGTAAAACGTTCGGATGGGGGGACTACGAGCAGTACTTC.

This clone was seen at least ten times. The chain employs TRBV7-2 and TRBJ2-7; 10 nucleotides line up with TRBD2. CDR1 and CDR2 (germline): SGHTA, FQGNSA. The J segment lost 2 bases and the V segment lost 11 bases, leaving 6 bases of the junction unmatched. The CDR3 totals 13 residues. As DNA, the CDR3 is TGTGCCGGATCTAGCGGGAGTCCCTACGAGCAGTACTTC. Translating it yields CAGSSGSPYEQYF. The full variable domain, completed using reference TRBV7-2 and TRBJ2-7, is GAGVSQSPSNKVTEKGKDVELRCDPISGHTALYWYRQSLGQGLEFLIYFQGNSAPDKSGLPSDRFSAERTGGSVSTLTIQRTQQEDSAVYLCAGSSGSPYEQYFGPGTRLTVT.

This clone was seen a few times. V and J are TRBV4-1 and TRBJ1-5; possible D gene TRBD1, 5 bases. The CDR3 is made up of 16 amino acids. CDR1 and CDR2 from the germline V gene are MGHRA and YSYEKL. Trimming removed 0 bases at V and 6 bases at J, with 15 bases between. The CDR3 here is CASSQEGWGDGQPQHF. The CDR3 coding sequence is TGCGCCAGCAGCCAAGAAGGATGGGGGGACGGTCAGCCCCAGCATTTT.

The rearrangement uses TRBV27 and TRBJ2-3, with 9 nucleotides matching TRBD2. The CDR3 extends over 17 amino acids. V shed 0 bases, J shed 7 bases, and the junction held 11 bases outside the gene matches. Germline CDR1 reads MNHEY; CDR2 reads SMNVEV (reference sequence). CDR3 sequence reads: CASSLSSSGGSLNTQYF. CDR3 nucleotides: TGTGCCAGCAGTTTATCGAGCAGCGGGGGGTCTCTCAATACGCAGTATTTT.

This clone was recorded many times. CDR3 residues: CASSSTSGYTGELFF. The CDR3 DNA reads TGTGCCAGCAGCTCGACTAGCGGGTACACCGGGGAGCTGTTTTTT. V is TRBV5-6 and J is TRBJ2-2; the match to TRBD2 covers 10 bases. The CDR3 runs 15 residues. V shed 3 bases and J 3 bases; nucleotides not matched to a gene: 2. Germline lookup yields CDR1 SGHDT and CDR2 YYEEEE.

As to this clone: This CDR3 is also generated by other DNA sequences in the sample. This rearrangement joins TRBV9 to TRBJ2-3; 8 bases are shared with TRBD2. Germline CDR1 reads SGDLS; CDR2 reads YYNGEE. This CDR3 is built from 13 residues. Trimming cost V 5 bases and J 6 bases; bases outside gene matches: 5. The CDR3 here is CASSPRGGDTQYF. CDR3 nucleotide sequence: TGTGCCAGCAGTCCACGGGGGGGGGATACGCAGTATTTT.

In DNA form, the CDR3 reads TGTGCCACTATCGACAGGGGGGAAGCTAACTATGGCTACACCTTC. This gives the protein CATIDRGEANYGYTF. The rearrangement joins TRBV6-6 to TRBJ1-2; 9 bases line up with TRBD1. The CDR3 is 15 residues long. Looked up from germline, CDR1 is MNHNY and CDR2 is SVGAGI (reference sequence). V shed 10 bases, J shed 0 bases, and the junction held 9 bases outside the gene matches.

The chain joins TRBV4-2 to TRBJ1-5; D unclear. The ends were cut back, 0 bases at V and 4 bases at J, with 13 bases in the middle. Germline V gene lookup returns CDR1 LGHNA and CDR2 YNFKEQ. The CDR3 contains 16 residues. This chain's CDR3 is CASSQDVGEKNQPQHF. The CDR3 nucleotides read TGTGCCAGCAGCCAAGATGTCGGGGAAAAAAATCAGCCCCAGCATTTT.